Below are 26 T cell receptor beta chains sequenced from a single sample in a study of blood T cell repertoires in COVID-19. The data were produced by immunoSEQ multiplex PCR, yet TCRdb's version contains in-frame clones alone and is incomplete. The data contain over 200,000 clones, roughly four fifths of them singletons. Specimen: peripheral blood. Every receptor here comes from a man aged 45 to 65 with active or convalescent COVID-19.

CDR3 sequence (DNA): TGTGCCAGCAGCCGGACAGGTTCTGCGCGCTATGGCTACACCTTC. Its translation is CASSRTGSARYGYTF. J is TRBJ1-2 and V is TRBV14, with 7 bases identical to TRBD1. Germline-derived CDR1 and CDR2 are SGHDN and FVKESK. This CDR3 spans 15 amino acids. Losses at the gene ends were 4 bases for V and 4 bases for J; bases not matched to a gene: 9.

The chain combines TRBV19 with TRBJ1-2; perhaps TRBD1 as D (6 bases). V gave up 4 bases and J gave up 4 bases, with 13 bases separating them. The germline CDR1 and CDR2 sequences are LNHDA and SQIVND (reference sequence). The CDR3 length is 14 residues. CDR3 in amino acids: CASSTQTGPYGYTF. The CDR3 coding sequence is TGTGCCAGTAGTACACAAACAGGGCCCTATGGCTACACCTTC.

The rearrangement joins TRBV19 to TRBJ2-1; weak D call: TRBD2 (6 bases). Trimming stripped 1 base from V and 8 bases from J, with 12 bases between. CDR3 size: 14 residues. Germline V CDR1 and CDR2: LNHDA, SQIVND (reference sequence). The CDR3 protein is CASSIGFSGDEQFF. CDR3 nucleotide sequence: TGTGCCAGTAGTATAGGGTTTAGCGGCGATGAGCAGTTCTTC.

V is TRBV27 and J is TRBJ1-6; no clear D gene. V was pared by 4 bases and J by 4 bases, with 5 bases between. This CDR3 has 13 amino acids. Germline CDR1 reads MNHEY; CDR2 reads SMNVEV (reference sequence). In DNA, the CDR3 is TGTGCCAGCAGTTGGCAATATAATTCACCCCTCCACTTT. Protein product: CASSWQYNSPLHF.

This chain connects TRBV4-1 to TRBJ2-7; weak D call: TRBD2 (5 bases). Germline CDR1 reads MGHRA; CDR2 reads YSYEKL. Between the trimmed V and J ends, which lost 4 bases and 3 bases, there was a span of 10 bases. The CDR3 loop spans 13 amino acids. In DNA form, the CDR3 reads TGCGCCAGCAGCCCATTAAGCGGCTACGAGCAGTACTTC. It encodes CASSPLSGYEQYF.

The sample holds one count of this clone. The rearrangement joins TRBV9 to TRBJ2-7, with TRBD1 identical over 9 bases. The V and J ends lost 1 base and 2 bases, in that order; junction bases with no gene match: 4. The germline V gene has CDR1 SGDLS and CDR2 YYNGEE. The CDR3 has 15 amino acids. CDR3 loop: CASSVKTGGTYEQYF. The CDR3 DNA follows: TGTGCCAGCAGCGTAAAGACAGGGGGTACCTACGAGCAGTACTTC.

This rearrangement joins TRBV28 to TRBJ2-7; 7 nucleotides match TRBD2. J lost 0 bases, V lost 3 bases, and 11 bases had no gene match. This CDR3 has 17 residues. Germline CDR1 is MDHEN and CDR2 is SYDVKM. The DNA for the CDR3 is TGTGCCAGCAGTTTTCACAGCGGGGCCCAGAGCTCCTACGAGCAGTACTTC. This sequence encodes CASSFHSGAQSSYEQYF. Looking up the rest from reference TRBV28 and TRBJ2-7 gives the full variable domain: DVKVTQSSRYLVKRTGEKVFLECVQDMDHENMFWYRQDPGLGLRLIYFSYDVKMKEKGDIPEGYSVSREKKERFSLILESASTNQTSMYLCASSFHSGAQSSYEQYFGPGTRLTVT.

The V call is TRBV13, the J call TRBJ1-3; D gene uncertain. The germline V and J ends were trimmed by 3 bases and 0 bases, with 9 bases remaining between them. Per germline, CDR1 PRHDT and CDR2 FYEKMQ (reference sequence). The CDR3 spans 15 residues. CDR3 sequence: CASSLVGLSGNTIYF. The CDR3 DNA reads TGTGCCAGCAGCTTGGTGGGCCTCTCTGGAAACACCATATATTTT. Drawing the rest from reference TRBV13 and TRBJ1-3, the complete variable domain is AAGVIQSPRHLIKEKRETATLKCYPIPRHDTVYWYQQGPGQDPQFLISFYEKMQSDKGSIPDRFSAQQFSDYHSELNMSSLELGDSALYFCASSLVGLSGNTIYFGEGSWLTVV.

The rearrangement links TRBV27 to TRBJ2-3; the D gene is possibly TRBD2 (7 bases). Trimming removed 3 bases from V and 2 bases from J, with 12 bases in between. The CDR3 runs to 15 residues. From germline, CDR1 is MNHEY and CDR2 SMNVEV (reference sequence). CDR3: CASSLAGAITDTQYF. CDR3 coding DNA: TGTGCCAGCAGTTTGGCGGGGGCGATCACAGATACGCAGTATTTT.

The CDR3, as DNA: TGTGCCAGCAGCTTAGCGCAGGGGCTAAGCACAGATACGCAGTATTTT. It is translated as CASSLAQGLSTDTQYF. The rearrangement links TRBV7-9 to TRBJ2-3; TRBD1 might be the D (6 bases). The CDR3 totals 16 residues. V gave up 0 bases and J gave up 0 bases, with 10 bases separating them. The germline V gene encodes CDR1 SEHNR and CDR2 FQNEAQ (reference sequence).

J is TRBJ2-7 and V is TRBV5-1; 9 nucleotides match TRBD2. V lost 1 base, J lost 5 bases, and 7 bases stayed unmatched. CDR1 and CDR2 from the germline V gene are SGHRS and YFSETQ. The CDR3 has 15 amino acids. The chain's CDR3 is CASSLTTLAGDEQYF. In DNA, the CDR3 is TGCGCCAGCAGCTTGACGACGTTAGCGGGGGACGAGCAGTACTTC.

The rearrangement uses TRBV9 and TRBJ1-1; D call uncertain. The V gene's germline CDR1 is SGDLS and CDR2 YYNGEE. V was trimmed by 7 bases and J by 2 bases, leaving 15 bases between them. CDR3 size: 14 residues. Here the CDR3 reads CASGSGQPNTEAFF. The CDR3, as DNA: TGTGCCAGCGGCAGCGGGCAACCTAACACTGAAGCTTTCTTT.

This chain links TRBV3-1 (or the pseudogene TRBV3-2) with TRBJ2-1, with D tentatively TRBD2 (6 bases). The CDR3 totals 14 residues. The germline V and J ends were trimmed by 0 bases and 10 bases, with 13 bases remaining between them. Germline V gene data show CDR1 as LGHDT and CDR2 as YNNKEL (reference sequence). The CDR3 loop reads CASSQEVRGREQFF. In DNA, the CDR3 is TGTGCCAGCAGCCAAGAAGTGCGGGGTAGGGAGCAGTTCTTC.

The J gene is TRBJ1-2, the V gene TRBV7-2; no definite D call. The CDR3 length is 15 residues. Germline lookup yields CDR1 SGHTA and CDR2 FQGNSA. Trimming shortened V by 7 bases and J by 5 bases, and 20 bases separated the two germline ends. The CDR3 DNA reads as TGTGCCAGCATGCGAGTGGCGGTCGGCTATTATGGCTACACCTTC. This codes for CASMRVAVGYYGYTF.

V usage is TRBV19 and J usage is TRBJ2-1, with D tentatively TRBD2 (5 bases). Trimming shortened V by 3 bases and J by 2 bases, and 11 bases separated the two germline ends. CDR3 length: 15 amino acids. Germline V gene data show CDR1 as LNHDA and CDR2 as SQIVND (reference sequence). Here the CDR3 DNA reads TGTGCCAGTAGTATGGGCGGACTCCCCTACAATGAGCAGTTCTTC. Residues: CASSMGGLPYNEQFF.

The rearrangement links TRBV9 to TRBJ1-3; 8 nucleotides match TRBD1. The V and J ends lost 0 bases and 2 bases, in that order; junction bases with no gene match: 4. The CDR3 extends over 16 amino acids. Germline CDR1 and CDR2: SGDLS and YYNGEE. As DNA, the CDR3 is TGTGCCAGCAGCGTAGGGACAGGGTGGACTGGAAACACCATATATTTT. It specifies CASSVGTGWTGNTIYF.

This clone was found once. In DNA form, the CDR3 reads TGTGCCTGGAGTGTTGTGGACCCAGGGGAGGGCTATGGCTACACCTTC. The encoded protein is CAWSVVDPGEGYGYTF. The chain has TRBV30 and TRBJ1-2, with a tentative D call TRBD1 (6 bases). The CDR3 contains 16 residues. Germline CDR1 and CDR2: GTSNPN and SVGIG (reference sequence). V lost 0 bases and J 4 bases, leaving 18 bases between the germline ends.

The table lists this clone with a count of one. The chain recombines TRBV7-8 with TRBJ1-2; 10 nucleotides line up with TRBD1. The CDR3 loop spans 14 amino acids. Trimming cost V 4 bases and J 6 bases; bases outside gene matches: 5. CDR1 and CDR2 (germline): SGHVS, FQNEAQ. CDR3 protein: CASSSAGTGDGYTF. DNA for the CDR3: TGTGCCAGCAGCTCTGCCGGGACAGGGGATGGCTACACCTTC.

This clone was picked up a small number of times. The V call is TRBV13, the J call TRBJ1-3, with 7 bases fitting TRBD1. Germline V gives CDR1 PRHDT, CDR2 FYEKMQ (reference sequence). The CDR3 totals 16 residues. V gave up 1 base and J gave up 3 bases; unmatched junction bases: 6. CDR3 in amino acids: CASSLDRGEVGNTIYF. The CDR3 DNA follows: TGTGCCAGCAGCTTAGACAGGGGTGAGGTTGGAAACACCATATATTTT.

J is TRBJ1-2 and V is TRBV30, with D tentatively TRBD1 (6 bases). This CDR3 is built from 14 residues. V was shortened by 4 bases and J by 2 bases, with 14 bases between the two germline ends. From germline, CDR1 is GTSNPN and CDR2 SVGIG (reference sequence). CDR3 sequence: CAWTQIQGNYGYTF. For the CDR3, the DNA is TGTGCCTGGACCCAAATACAGGGAAACTATGGCTACACCTTC.

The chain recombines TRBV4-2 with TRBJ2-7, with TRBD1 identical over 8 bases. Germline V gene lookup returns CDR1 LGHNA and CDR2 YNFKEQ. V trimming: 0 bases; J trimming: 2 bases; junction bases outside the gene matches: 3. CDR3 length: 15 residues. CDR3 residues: CASSQDPQGAYEQYF. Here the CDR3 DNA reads TGTGCCAGCAGCCAAGATCCACAGGGGGCCTACGAGCAGTACTTC.

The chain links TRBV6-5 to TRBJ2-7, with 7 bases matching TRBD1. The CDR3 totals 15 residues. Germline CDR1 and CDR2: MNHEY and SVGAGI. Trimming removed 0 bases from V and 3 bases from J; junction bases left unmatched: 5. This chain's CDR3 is CASSYSSGQIYEQYF. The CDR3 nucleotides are TGTGCCAGCAGTTACTCCTCGGGACAGATCTACGAGCAGTACTTC.

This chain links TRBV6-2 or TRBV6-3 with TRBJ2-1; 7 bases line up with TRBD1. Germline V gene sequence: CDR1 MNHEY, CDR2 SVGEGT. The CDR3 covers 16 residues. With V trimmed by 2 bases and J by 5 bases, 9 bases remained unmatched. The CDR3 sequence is CASSYPVEGANNEQFF. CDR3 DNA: TGTGCCAGCAGTTACCCTGTCGAGGGGGCGAACAATGAGCAGTTCTTC.

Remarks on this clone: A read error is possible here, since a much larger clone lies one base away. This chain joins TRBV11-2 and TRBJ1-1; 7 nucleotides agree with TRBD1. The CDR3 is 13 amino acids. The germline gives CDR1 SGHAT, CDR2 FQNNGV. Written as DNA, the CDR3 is TGTGCCAGCAGCGTAGACAGGGACACTGAAGCTTTCTTT. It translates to CASSVDRDTEAFF. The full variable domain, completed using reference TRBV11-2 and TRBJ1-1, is EAGVAQSPRYKIIEKRQSVAFWCNPISGHATLYWYQQILGQGPKLLIQFQNNGVVDDSQLPKDRFSAERLKGVDSTLKIQPAKLEDSAVYLCASSVDRDTEAFFGQGTRLTVV.

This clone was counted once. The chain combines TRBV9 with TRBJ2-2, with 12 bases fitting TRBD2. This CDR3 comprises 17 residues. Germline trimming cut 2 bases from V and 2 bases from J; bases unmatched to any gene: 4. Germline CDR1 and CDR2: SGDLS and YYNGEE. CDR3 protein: CASSVRLAGENTGELFF. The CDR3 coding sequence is TGTGCCAGCAGCGTCCGACTAGCGGGGGAAAACACCGGGGAGCTGTTTTTT. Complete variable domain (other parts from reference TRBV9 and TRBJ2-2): DSGVTQTPKHLITATGQRVTLRCSPRSGDLSVYWYQQSLDQGLQFLIQYYNGEERAKGNILERFSAQQFPDLHSELNLSSLELGDSALYFCASSVRLAGENTGELFFGEGSRLTVL.

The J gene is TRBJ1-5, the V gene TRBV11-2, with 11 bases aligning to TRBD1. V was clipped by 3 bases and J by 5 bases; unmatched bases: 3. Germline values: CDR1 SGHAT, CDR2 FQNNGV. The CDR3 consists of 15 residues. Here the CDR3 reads CASSFGQGADQPQHF. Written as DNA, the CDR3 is TGTGCCAGCAGCTTCGGACAGGGGGCGGATCAGCCCCAGCATTTT.